These 12 T cell receptor beta chains came from one sample sequenced in a study of blood T cell repertoires in COVID-19. Using immunoSEQ multiplex PCR, the repertoire was profiled, and TCRdb retains in-frame clones only, with some absent. The sample contains around 260,000 clones, around 85% of which appear only once. The sequencing input was peripheral blood. The receptors come from a human donor with COVID-19, enrolled during active disease. The donor label of this sample is uncertain.

The genes are TRBV6-6 and TRBJ1-1, with D hard to call. Trimming stripped 6 bases from V and 0 bases from J, with 8 bases between. Looked up from germline, CDR1 is MNHNY and CDR2 is SVGAGI (reference sequence). The CDR3 has 13 amino acids. In nucleotides, the CDR3 is TGTGCCAGCAGCATGCAGGTGAACACTGAAGCTTTCTTT. Translated, it gives CASSMQVNTEAFF.

V usage is TRBV30 and J usage is TRBJ1-6, with D possibly being TRBD1 (5 bases). Per germline, CDR1 GTSNPN and CDR2 SVGIG (reference sequence). The V gene lost 2 bases and the J gene lost 18 bases, with 17 bases spanning the gap. There are 12 residues in the CDR3. CDR3 nucleotide sequence: TGTGCCTGGAGTCTCCAGGGCCAAGGAACCCACTTT. It specifies CAWSLQGQGTHF.

The rearrangement links TRBV29-1 to TRBJ1-1; 8 nucleotides align to TRBD1. Germline lookup yields CDR1 SQVTM and CDR2 ANQGSEA. With 7 bases clipped from V and 0 bases from J, the junction kept 1 base outside the gene matches. This CDR3 is 12 amino acids long. The CDR3 DNA is TGCAGCGGGGGACAGGTGAACACTGAAGCTTTCTTT. Amino acid sequence: CSGGQVNTEAFF. The full variable domain, with the rest looked up from reference TRBV29-1 and TRBJ1-1, is SAVISQKPSRDICQRGTSLTIQCQVDSQVTMMFWYRQQPGQSLTLIATANQGSEATYESGFVIDKFPISRPNLTFSTLTVSNMSPEDSSIYLCSGGQVNTEAFFGQGTRLTVV.

This chain connects TRBV9 to TRBJ1-3; possible D gene TRBD1, 6 bases. Germline values: CDR1 SGDLS, CDR2 YYNGEE. V shed 0 bases and J shed 0 bases, with 16 bases lying between them. The length of the CDR3 is 18 residues. The CDR3 DNA sequence: TGTGCCAGCAGCGTAGCCCCCTCACAGGGCTTCTCTGGAAACACCATATATTTT. Its protein is CASSVAPSQGFSGNTIYF.

Worth noting for this clone: An end of the junction differs from the germline gene, which may be a read error. The chain links TRBV5-1 to TRBJ2-1; D is possibly TRBD2 (5 bases). The CDR3 spans 12 residues. Germline CDR1 is SGHRS and CDR2 is YFSETQ. CDR3 sequence reads: CASRQEVGRGVF. DNA for the CDR3: TGCGCCAGCAGGCAAGAGGTGGGTCGGGGTGTCTTC.

The chain employs TRBV7-2 and TRBJ2-7; a weak D match, TRBD2 (5 bases). This CDR3 has 14 amino acids. Trimming stripped 8 bases from V and 6 bases from J, with 20 bases between. The germline gives CDR1 SGHTA, CDR2 FQGNSA. CDR3 bases: TGTGCCAGCGGCCTCTCGCGGAGCGAGGGCGAGCAGTACTTC. Protein product: CASGLSRSEGEQYF.

This clone was counted between two and nine times. The chain recombines TRBV29-1 with TRBJ1-2; D is undetermined. In germline, CDR1 is SQVTM, CDR2 ANQGSEA. V was clipped by 1 base and J by 2 bases, with 8 bases between them. The CDR3 runs to 13 residues. CDR3 DNA sequence: TGCAGCGTTGAAGTCGACACCAACTATGGCTACACCTTC. Translation: CSVEVDTNYGYTF. The full variable domain, in which reference TRBV29-1 and TRBJ1-2 provide the parts outside the CDR3, is SAVISQKPSRDICQRGTSLTIQCQVDSQVTMMFWYRQQPGQSLTLIATANQGSEATYESGFVIDKFPISRPNLTFSTLTVSNMSPEDSSIYLCSVEVDTNYGYTFGSGTRLTVV.

This rearrangement joins TRBV4-3 to TRBJ1-3, with D possibly being TRBD1 (6 bases). Germline V gene sequence: CDR1 LGHNA, CDR2 YSLEER. The V gene lost 4 bases and the J gene lost 0 bases, with 16 bases spanning the gap. There are 17 residues in the CDR3. CDR3 DNA sequence: TGCGCCAGCAGCCGGTGGAGAGGACAGAGCTCTGGAAACACCATATATTTT. It translates to CASSRWRGQSSGNTIYF.

The V call is TRBV7-9, the J call TRBJ2-5; tentatively, D is TRBD1 (6 bases). In germline, CDR1 is SEHNR, CDR2 FQNEAQ (reference sequence). The CDR3 covers 15 residues. The V gene lost 5 bases and the J gene lost 5 bases, with 18 bases spanning the gap. The CDR3: CASSHEQGVRETQYF. The CDR3 DNA reads as TGTGCCAGCAGCCATGAACAGGGAGTAAGGGAGACCCAGTACTTC.

The chain recombines TRBV9 with TRBJ1-2; D may be TRBD1 (5 bases). The V and J ends lost 7 bases and 8 bases respectively, with 30 bases between them. Germline V gene data show CDR1 as SGDLS and CDR2 as YYNGEE. The CDR3 has 17 residues. The CDR3 is CASGLDPRDAVEVGYTF. The CDR3 DNA is TGTGCCAGCGGGTTGGACCCGCGGGACGCAGTAGAGGTGGGCTACACCTTC.

The rearrangement links TRBV28 to TRBJ2-3; D is unclear. Germline CDR1 MDHEN, CDR2 SYDVKM. The CDR3 is 13 residues long. V lost 4 bases to trimming and J lost 4 bases, with 9 bases between them. The CDR3 DNA is TGTGCCAGCAGTTCCCACATGGCAGATACGCAGTATTTT. Translated: CASSSHMADTQYF.

The J gene is TRBJ1-2, the V gene TRBV10-3; weak D call: TRBD1 (5 bases). The ends were cut back, 2 bases at V and 8 bases at J, with 15 bases in the middle. This CDR3 spans 14 amino acids. Looked up from germline, CDR1 is ENHRY and CDR2 is SYGVKD. CDR3 bases: TGTGCCATCAGTGAGCCCCAGGGTATACGGGGCTACACCTTC. Translated, it gives CAISEPQGIRGYTF.